The 20 T cell receptor beta chains below were found in one sample sequenced in a study of OX40 agonist ivuxolimab in advanced cancers. The repertoire was sequenced with immunoSEQ multiplex PCR; TCRdb's copy has only in-frame clones and lacks some. This table holds about 70,000 clones, roughly 92% found once. This specimen consisted of CD4+ or CD8+ T cells sorted from blood, obtained in a trial of the OX40 agonist ivuxolimab. The receptors originated from an adult with an advanced solid tumor such as melanoma, head and neck, liver or kidney cancer.

V usage is TRBV28 and J usage is TRBJ1-2; TRBD1 matches at 8 bases. The CDR3 covers 14 residues. Germline V gene data show CDR1 as MDHEN and CDR2 as SYDVKM. V dropped 3 bases and J dropped 4; count of bases not matched to a gene: 4. The CDR3 coding sequence is TGTGCCAGCAGTTTGACAGGGGTTCCCTATGGCTACACCTTC. Translated: CASSLTGVPYGYTF.

The genes are TRBV15 and TRBJ2-5; D not certain. With the DNA end fitting TRBJ2-7 better, the J assignment may be wrong. Germline values: CDR1 LNHNV, CDR2 YYDKDF (reference sequence). CDR3 length equals 14 residues. The CDR3 DNA reads as TGTGCCACCAGCAGAGATGCCCGATCCTACGAGCAGTACTTC. This sequence encodes CATSRDARSYEQYF.

The chain links TRBV5-1 to TRBJ2-5; D perhaps matches TRBD1 (6 bases). V lost 5 bases and J lost 4, with 15 bases in between. Germline assignment: CDR1 SGHRS and CDR2 YFSETQ. The CDR3 is made up of 14 amino acids. DNA of the CDR3: TGCGCCAGCAGGACAGGCACCTCTCGAGAGACCCAGTACTTC. It translates to CASRTGTSRETQYF.

This rearrangement joins TRBV7-2 to TRBJ2-1; TRBD1 matches at 7 bases. CDR3 length equals 15 residues. Germline loops: CDR1 SGHTA, CDR2 FQGNSA. The ends lost 4 bases at V and 0 bases at J; junction bases unmatched: 3. The CDR3 DNA follows: TGTGCCAGCAGCTCAGGGGGAAGCTCCTACAATGAGCAGTTCTTC. This sequence encodes CASSSGGSSYNEQFF. The complete variable domain, with remaining parts taken from reference TRBV7-2 and TRBJ2-1, reads GAGVSQSPSNKVTEKGKDVELRCDPISGHTALYWYRQSLGQGLEFLIYFQGNSAPDKSGLPSDRFSAERTGGSVSTLTIQRTQQEDSAVYLCASSSGGSSYNEQFFGPGTRLTVL.

In its sample, this clone was seen a few times. The J gene is TRBJ2-7, the V gene TRBV9, with unresolved D. Trimming took off 2 bases at V and 5 bases at J, with 14 bases between the two ends. Germline CDR1 is SGDLS and CDR2 is YYNGEE. This CDR3 region has 14 residues. The DNA for the CDR3 is TGTGCCAGCAGCGTTCTCCCCAATAGAAACGAGCAGTACTTC. It encodes CASSVLPNRNEQYF.

The chain is built from TRBV11-3 and TRBJ2-3; D is possibly TRBD2 (6 bases). V lost 5 bases to trimming and J lost 3 bases, with 15 bases between them. CDR3 size: 15 residues. Germline V gene sequence: CDR1 SGHNT, CDR2 YENEEA. In DNA form, the CDR3 reads TGTGCCAGCAGCCCCGGGGGAGCCCGTACAGATACGCAGTATTTT. It translates to CASSPGGARTDTQYF.

This chain joins TRBV5-4 and TRBJ2-2; the match to TRBD2 covers 8 bases. The V segment lost 1 base and the J segment 1 base; nucleotides outside the gene matches: 0. Germline CDR1 SGHNT, CDR2 YYREEE (reference sequence). The CDR3 consists of 15 residues. The DNA of the CDR3 is TGTGCCAGCAGCTTGACTAGCGGGAACACCGGGGAGCTGTTTTTT. Its protein product is CASSLTSGNTGELFF.

On this clone: Other DNA sequences in the same sample also yield this CDR3. This sequence joins TRBV18 and TRBJ1-5, with 8 bases fitting TRBD1. Unmatched junction bases numbered 1, after V lost 3 bases and J lost 0 bases. The CDR3 is 15 amino acids. Germline V CDR1 and CDR2: KGHSH, LQKENI. CDR3 DNA sequence: TGTGCCAGCTCACCTGGGACAGGTAGCAATCAGCCCCAGCATTTT. Translated, it gives CASSPGTGSNQPQHF.

This clone was seen just once. The rearrangement joins TRBV5-6 to TRBJ2-3; perhaps TRBD2 as D (6 bases). The CDR3 has 15 amino acids. The germline V and J ends were trimmed by 2 bases and 0 bases, with 10 bases remaining between them. CDR1 is SGHDT and CDR2 is YYEEEE in the germline V gene. The CDR3 is CASSFLAVSTDTQYF. In nucleotides, the CDR3 is TGTGCCAGCAGCTTCTTAGCGGTTAGCACAGATACGCAGTATTTT.

This clone came up once. The chain employs TRBV6-1 and TRBJ2-4; D is uncertain. In germline, CDR1 is MNHNS, CDR2 SASEGT. CDR3 length: 17 amino acids. V was trimmed by 4 bases and J by 0 bases, leaving 16 bases between them. CDR3 loop: CASSGYGQILAKNIQYF. DNA of the CDR3: TGTGCCAGCAGTGGCTACGGCCAGATCCTAGCCAAAAACATTCAGTACTTC.

The chain couples TRBV5-6 to TRBJ2-2, with D perhaps assigned TRBD1 or TRBD2 (5 bases each). V lost 7 bases and J lost 3, with 13 bases in between. CDR3 length: 14 amino acids. Germline CDR1 reads SGHDT; CDR2 reads YYEEEE. The CDR3 loop is CASRMGEYTGELFF. CDR3 nucleotide sequence: TGTGCCAGCCGGATGGGGGAATACACCGGGGAGCTGTTTTTT.

J is TRBJ2-1 and V is TRBV7-8, with TRBD2 identical over 10 bases. The germline gives CDR1 SGHVS, CDR2 FQNEAQ. Unmatched junction bases numbered 3, after V lost 3 bases and J lost 4 bases. The CDR3 totals 15 residues. The chain's CDR3 is CASSLRTSGYNEQFF. The DNA of the CDR3 is TGTGCCAGCAGCTTGCGGACTAGCGGATACAATGAGCAGTTCTTC.

This chain connects TRBV5-1 to TRBJ2-7; maybe TRBD1 (6 bases). CDR3 length: 14 amino acids. V was shortened by 0 bases and J by 3 bases, with 10 bases between the two germline ends. Per the germline V gene, CDR1 is SGHRS and CDR2 is YFSETQ. The CDR3 reads CASSLVGDNYEQYF. The CDR3 DNA follows: TGCGCCAGCAGCTTGGTGGGGGACAACTACGAGCAGTACTTC.

Here the CDR3 DNA reads TGTGCCAGCAGCTCCACCCGGACAGATACAGATACGCAGTATTTT. This translates into CASSSTRTDTDTQYF. The chain combines TRBV5-5 with TRBJ2-3; tentative D call: TRBD1 (6 bases). Per germline, CDR1 SGHKS and CDR2 YYEKEE (reference sequence). V dropped 3 bases and J dropped 3 bases, with 14 bases sitting between them. The CDR3 length is 15 residues.

CDR3 amino acids: CASTPRPDIQYF. CDR3 DNA sequence: TGTGCCAGCACCCCCCGTCCGGATATTCAGTACTTC. The genes are TRBV2 and TRBJ2-4; D is unclear. V was trimmed by 7 bases and J by 10 bases, leaving 14 bases between them. Germline V gives CDR1 SNHLY, CDR2 FYNNEI. The CDR3 is made up of 12 amino acids.

The chain carries TRBV10-3 and TRBJ2-5; TRBD2 is a possible D gene (6 bases). V lost 0 bases to trimming and J lost 1 base, with 9 bases between them. Germline V gene data show CDR1 as ENHRY and CDR2 as SYGVKD. This CDR3 has 15 amino acids. CDR3 sequence reads: CAISESRGFQETQYF. The CDR3 bases are TGTGCCATCAGTGAGTCGCGGGGATTCCAAGAGACCCAGTACTTC.

The chain recombines TRBV5-1 with TRBJ2-7, with 8 bases lining up with TRBD2. The trim removed 4 bases at V and 7 bases at J, leaving 10 bases unmatched. Per germline, CDR1 SGHRS and CDR2 YFSETQ. The CDR3 is 14 residues long. The CDR3 sequence is CASSLTAGVKEQYF. CDR3 coding DNA: TGCGCCAGCAGCCTTACAGCGGGAGTGAAGGAGCAGTACTTC.

This chain joins TRBV18 and TRBJ2-5; TRBD2 matches 10 bases. CDR3 size: 15 residues. V lost 2 bases to trimming and J lost 5 bases; unmatched junction nucleotides: 5. The germline V gene encodes CDR1 KGHSH and CDR2 LQKENI. CDR3 DNA: TGTGCCAGCTCACCATGGGCTAGCGGGAGTGAGACCCAGTACTTC. Its translation is CASSPWASGSETQYF.

The genes are TRBV18 and TRBJ1-2; D is undetermined. The CDR3 has 15 amino acids. With 3 bases removed from V and 7 bases from J, the gap between germline ends came to 18 bases. Per germline, CDR1 KGHSH and CDR2 LQKENI. The CDR3: CASSPERVRLGGYTF. As DNA, the CDR3 is TGTGCCAGCTCACCTGAGAGGGTCAGGTTGGGTGGCTACACCTTC.

The V gene is TRBV7-2, the J gene TRBJ2-7, with 8 bases fitting TRBD2. Unmatched junction bases numbered 8, after V lost 4 bases and J lost 12 bases. The CDR3 length is 12 residues. Per germline, CDR1 SGHTA and CDR2 FQGNSA. For the CDR3, the DNA is TGTGCCAGCAGCTCCATCACTAGCGGCGCGTACTTC. Translation gives CASSSITSGAYF.